The subject of this entry is one T cell receptor (beta chain). The antigen remains unidentified. The assay was immunoSEQ multiplex PCR, and TCRdb's table has in-frame clones only and misses some. The data contain thousands of clones, approximately 85% of them singletons. The data were obtained in a study of high-grade serous ovarian cancer treatment subgroups. In the study overall: Mean per sample: around 14,000 reads, 6,000 to 8,000 unique TCR beta rearrangements. Study-wide findings and caveats: TCR relatedness rose with neoantigen level and trended with mutation load.

Trimming shortened V by 1 base and J by 8 bases, and 15 bases separated the two germline ends. The CDR3 length is 15 residues. Germline loops: CDR1 SGHTA, CDR2 FQGNSA. The tumor samples were collected prior to definitive surgery or chemotherapy. Sample: tumor tissue. This sequence originates from a human donor with high-grade serous ovarian cancer. The rearrangement uses TRBV7-2 and TRBJ2-1; D may be TRBD2 (6 bases). CDR3: CASSLVGGTVDEQFF. CDR3 bases: TGTGCCAGCAGCTTAGTGGGCGGGACGGTCGATGAGCAGTTCTTC.